The 19 T cell receptor beta chains given below trace back to one sample, sequenced in a study of molecular identifiers for immune sequencing clone quantification. TCRdb reanalysed the PCR reads using MiXCR and keeps one entry per CDR3 protein. Among fewer than 350,000 distinct CDR3 sequences listed, roughly 24% were seen once. The sequenced sample consisted of naive CD8+ T cells from blood, with Jurkat cell RNA spiked in. Specified subset: FACS-sorted CD8+CD4-CCR7+CD45RA+ naive T cells. The receptor set was obtained from a human donor in good health. Some libraries in this study had Jurkat cell RNA spiked in.

Ten or more counts support this clonotype. The chain combines TRBV7-6 with TRBJ1-5; the D is unclear. CDR3 length: 15 amino acids. Trimming shortened V by 5 bases and J by 5 bases, and 16 bases separated the two germline ends. CDR1 and CDR2 from the germline V gene are SGHVS and FNYEAQ. DNA for the CDR3: TGTGCCAGCAGCCGGATTAGCGGGGTCGATCAGCCCCAGCATTTT. Protein: CASSRISGVDQPQHF. Supplemented by reference TRBV7-6 and TRBJ1-5, the full variable domain reads GAGVSQSPRYKVTKRGQDVALRCDPISGHVSLYWYRQALGQGPEFLTYFNYEAQQDKSGLPNDRFSAERPEGSISTLTIQRTEQRDSAMYRCASSRISGVDQPQHFGDGTRLSIL.

The rearrangement links TRBV20-1 to TRBJ2-1; 10 bases are a match to TRBD2. The J segment lost 3 bases and the V segment lost 5 bases, leaving 10 bases of the junction unmatched. CDR1 is DFQATT, CDR2 SNEGSKA, per germline (reference sequence). The CDR3 contains 16 residues. In nucleotides, the CDR3 is TGCAGTGCTCCCGGTTGGACTAGCGGATACTACAATGAGCAGTTCTTC. It is translated as CSAPGWTSGYYNEQFF.

Comments on this clonotype: This may arise from a read error, as a much more abundant clone is one base away. The chain couples TRBV7-2 to TRBJ2-5; possibly TRBD2 for D (5 bases). CDR3 size: 19 residues. Between the trimmed V and J ends, which lost 8 bases and 1 base, there was a span of 29 bases. Germline V lookup: CDR1 SGHTA, CDR2 FQGNSA. In nucleotides, the CDR3 is TGTGCCAGCGAAGATGCAGAGCGAGGGTCCCATCCCATCCAAGAGACCCAGTACTTC. Its protein product is CASEDAERGSHPIQETQYF.

The chain combines TRBV19 with TRBJ2-7; no clear D gene. The CDR3 extends over 14 amino acids. Trimming cost V 0 bases and J 2 bases, with 8 bases left between them. Germline lookup yields CDR1 LNHDA and CDR2 SQIVND (reference sequence). CDR3 sequence (DNA): TGTGCCAGTAGTATAGACGGCAGCACCTACGAGCAGTACTTC. Translation gives CASSIDGSTYEQYF. The complete variable domain, with remaining parts taken from reference TRBV19 and TRBJ2-7, reads DGGITQSPKYLFRKEGQNVTLSCEQNLNHDAMYWYRQDPGQGLRLIYYSQIVNDFQKGDIAEGYSVSREKKESFPLTVTSAQKNPTAFYLCASSIDGSTYEQYFGPGTRLTVT.

This chain joins TRBV12-3 or TRBV12-4 and TRBJ2-5; TRBD1 agrees at 9 bases. This CDR3 comprises 15 residues. With V trimmed by 5 bases and J by 4 bases, 8 bases remained unmatched. As DNA, the CDR3 is TGTGCCAGCAGTCCCGGGACAGGGATTCCAGAGACCCAGTACTTC. Translating it yields CASSPGTGIPETQYF.

There are a few counts of this clonotype. The rearrangement links TRBV19 to TRBJ2-7, with D perhaps matching TRBD1 (6 bases). The CDR3 is 15 residues long. The V and J ends lost 1 base and 0 bases respectively, with 10 bases between them. Germline V CDR1 and CDR2: LNHDA, SQIVND (reference sequence). The CDR3 DNA is TGTGCCAGTAGTATAGGAACAGGGTACTCCTACGAGCAGTACTTC. It encodes CASSIGTGYSYEQYF. Looking up the rest from reference TRBV19 and TRBJ2-7 gives the full variable domain: DGGITQSPKYLFRKEGQNVTLSCEQNLNHDAMYWYRQDPGQGLRLIYYSQIVNDFQKGDIAEGYSVSREKKESFPLTVTSAQKNPTAFYLCASSIGTGYSYEQYFGPGTRLTVT.

This clonotype was counted many times. V usage is TRBV19 and J usage is TRBJ2-4; D remains ambiguous. The CDR3 is made up of 12 amino acids. Trimming removed 0 bases at V and 9 bases at J, with 6 bases between. In germline, CDR1 is LNHDA, CDR2 SQIVND (reference sequence). Here the CDR3 reads CASSIETSIQYF. In DNA, the CDR3 is TGTGCCAGTAGTATAGAAACATCCATTCAGTACTTC.

The chain couples TRBV20-1 to TRBJ1-5, with D maybe TRBD1 (6 bases). The germline V and J ends were trimmed by 6 bases and 0 bases, with 21 bases remaining between them. The CDR3 runs to 17 residues. The germline V gene encodes CDR1 DFQATT and CDR2 SNEGSKA (reference sequence). The CDR3: CSASVGGPRYSNQPQHF. The DNA of the CDR3 is TGCAGTGCCAGCGTCGGGGGGCCCCGGTATAGCAATCAGCCCCAGCATTTT.

Details on this clonotype: This may be a read error: a much more frequent sequence differs by one nucleotide. The rearrangement joins TRBV4-1 to TRBJ2-5; 7 bases fit TRBD2. Germline assignment: CDR1 MGHRA and CDR2 YSYEKL. The CDR3 consists of 16 residues. The CDR3 reads CARSQVFPGEGETQYF. CDR3 coding DNA: TGCGCCCGCAGCCAAGTTTTCCCGGGGGAGGGGGAGACCCAGTACTTC.

Details on this clonotype: This may come from a read error, since a much larger clone is one base off. The rearrangement uses TRBV29-1 and TRBJ1-5, with TRBD1 matching 7 bases. Germline V lookup: CDR1 SQVTM, CDR2 ANQGSEA. The CDR3 is made up of 13 amino acids. CDR3 amino acids: CGVQGDSNQPQHF. The CDR3 DNA reads as TGCGGCGTTCAGGGGGATAGCAATCAGCCCCAGCATTTT.

This clonotype was seen many times. The J gene is TRBJ2-6, the V gene TRBV6-5; D call uncertain. V dropped 0 bases and J dropped 2 bases, with 11 bases sitting between them. The CDR3 consists of 17 residues. Germline V gene lookup returns CDR1 MNHEY and CDR2 SVGAGI. In DNA form, the CDR3 reads TGTGCCAGCAGTTACTCGAAGTCTGAGCCTGGGGCCAACGTCCTGACTTTC. Translating gives CASSYSKSEPGANVLTF.

This clonotype was counted many times. V and J are TRBV5-6 and TRBJ2-5; perhaps TRBD2 as D (5 bases). Germline lookup yields CDR1 SGHDT and CDR2 YYEEEE. Between the trimmed V and J ends, which lost 1 base and 3 bases, there was a span of 16 bases. The CDR3 spans 16 residues. CDR3 sequence: CASSLWAAGYEETQYF. The CDR3 coding sequence is TGTGCCAGCAGCTTGTGGGCCGCGGGTTACGAAGAGACCCAGTACTTC.

This clonotype was counted only a few times. This sequence joins TRBV6-2 or TRBV6-3 and TRBJ1-3; no clear D. Per germline, CDR1 MNHEY and CDR2 SVGEGT. Trimming removed 7 bases from V and 0 bases from J, with 10 bases in between. This CDR3 has 14 residues. The CDR3 nucleotides are TGTGCCAGCAACCCTCTACCCTCTGGAAACACCATATATTTT. Translating gives CASNPLPSGNTIYF.

The sample holds a few counts of this clonotype. This chain connects TRBV4-1 to TRBJ1-1, with 11 positions matching TRBD1. CDR1 and CDR2 (germline): MGHRA, YSYEKL. J lost 4 bases, V lost 0 bases, and 4 bases had no gene match. CDR3 length: 16 residues. The chain's CDR3 is CASSQEDRGLATEAFF. The CDR3 bases are TGCGCCAGCAGCCAAGAGGACAGGGGGCTTGCCACTGAAGCTTTCTTT.

The V call is TRBV24-1, the J call TRBJ2-5; 7 bases are shared with TRBD1. The CDR3 sequence is 15 residues long. The V gene end was trimmed by 4 bases and the J gene end by 4 bases; junction bases not matched to a gene: 8. Looked up from germline, CDR1 is KGHDR and CDR2 is SFDVKD. The CDR3 region is CATSEPRTGRETQYF. DNA for the CDR3: TGTGCCACCAGTGAACCGCGGACAGGAAGAGAGACCCAGTACTTC.

In regard to this clonotype: A much larger clone differs by one base, so this may be a read error. The chain couples TRBV28 to TRBJ2-1; a possible D gene is TRBD2 (5 bases). Trimming took off 2 bases at V and 0 bases at J, with 8 bases between the two ends. The CDR3 runs to 15 residues. Germline V lookup: CDR1 MDHEN, CDR2 SYDVKM. The CDR3 spells CASSLMGASYNEQFF. The CDR3 nucleotides are TGTGCCAGCAGTTTAATGGGAGCCTCCTACAATGAGCAGTTCTTC. Looking up the rest from reference TRBV28 and TRBJ2-1 gives the full variable domain: DVKVTQSSRYLVKRTGEKVFLECVQDMDHENMFWYRQDPGLGLRLIYFSYDVKMKEKGDIPEGYSVSREKKERFSLILESASTNQTSMYLCASSLMGASYNEQFFGPGTRLTVL.

Turning to this clonotype: Germline and junction disagree at one end, which may indicate a read error. The CDR3, as DNA: TGTGCCAGCAGTGACCCCAGGGACCAATTGAACACTGAGGCTTTCTTT. Translation: CASSDPRDQLNTEAFF. The chain links TRBV6-2 or TRBV6-3 to TRBJ1-1; D perhaps matches TRBD1 (5 bases). The CDR3 is 16 residues long. Germline V gives CDR1 MNHEY, CDR2 SVGEGT.

The chain has TRBV21-1 and TRBJ2-7; the DNA was not used to check the table's D call, TRBD1. TRBV21-1 is listed as a pseudogene. The length of the CDR3 is 14 residues. This CDR3 is CASGKGDRGSVGNF. CDR3 DNA sequence: TGTGCCAGCGGCAAGGGCGACAGGGGAAGCGTGGGGAACTTC.

This clonotype has ten or more counts. The chain uses TRBV28 and TRBJ2-7; 7 bases match TRBD2. The germline CDR1 and CDR2 sequences are MDHEN and SYDVKM. The ends lost 4 bases at V and 0 bases at J; junction bases unmatched: 9. The CDR3 is made up of 16 amino acids. This CDR3 reads CASSSVLAESSYEQYF. The CDR3 nucleotides read TGTGCCAGCAGTTCAGTCCTAGCGGAGAGCTCCTACGAGCAGTACTTC.